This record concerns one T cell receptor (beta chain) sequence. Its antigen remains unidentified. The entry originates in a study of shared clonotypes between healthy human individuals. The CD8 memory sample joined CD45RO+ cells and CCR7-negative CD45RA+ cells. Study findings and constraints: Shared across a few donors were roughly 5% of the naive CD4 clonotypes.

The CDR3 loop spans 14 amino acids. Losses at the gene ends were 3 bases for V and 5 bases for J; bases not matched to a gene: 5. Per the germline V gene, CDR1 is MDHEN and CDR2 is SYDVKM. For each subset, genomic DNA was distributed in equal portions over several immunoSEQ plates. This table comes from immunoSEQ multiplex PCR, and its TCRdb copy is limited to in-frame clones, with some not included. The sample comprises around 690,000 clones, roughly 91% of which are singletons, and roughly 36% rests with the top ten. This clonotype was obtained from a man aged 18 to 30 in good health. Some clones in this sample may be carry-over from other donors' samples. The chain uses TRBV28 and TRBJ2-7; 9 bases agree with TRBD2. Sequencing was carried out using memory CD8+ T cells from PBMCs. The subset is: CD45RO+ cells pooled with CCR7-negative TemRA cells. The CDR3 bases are TGTGCCAGCAGTTTCGTTAGCGGGAGAAACGAGCAGTACTTC. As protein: CASSFVSGRNEQYF.